These 18 T cell receptor beta chains were sequenced from one sample in a study of blood T cells in healthy people across ages. Through a sample-barcoded 5' primer and a J-beta primer mix, a second PCR was run for roughly 6 to 11 cycles. One entry per CDR3 protein results from TCRdb running MiXCR on the 5' RACE reads. The table has approximately 810,000 distinct CDR3 sequences, under 35% seen once; the top ten hold roughly a sixth. The specimen was blood. The receptors derive from a woman aged 80 or over in good health.

This clonotype was observed once. A much larger clone differs by one base, so this may be a read error. J is TRBJ1-1 and V is TRBV4-3; 8 nucleotides match TRBD1. This CDR3 is 17 amino acids long. CDR1 is LGHNA, CDR2 YSLEER, per germline. Trimming at V came to 1 base and at J to 3 bases, leaving 10 bases not matched to a gene. CDR3 in amino acids: CASSQGLFHRGDTEAFF. CDR3 nucleotides: TGCGCCAGCAGCCAAGGCCTTTTCCACAGGGGGGACACTGAAGCTTTCTTT.

About this clonotype: One base away lies a much larger clone, so this may be a sequencing read error. The chain is built from TRBV6-6 and TRBJ2-7, with TRBD1 matching 9 bases. Germline values: CDR1 MNHNY, CDR2 SVGAGI (reference sequence). The CDR3 is 12 residues long. V gave up 8 bases and J gave up 7 bases; unmatched junction bases: 6. The DNA for the CDR3 is TGTGCCAGCGGGACAGGGAACAATGAGCAGTACTTC. It is translated as CASGTGNNEQYF.

Only one count was recorded for this clonotype. The chain uses TRBV20-1 and TRBJ2-5; TRBD2 matches 10 bases. CDR3 size: 15 residues. Germline CDR1 reads DFQATT; CDR2 reads SNEGSKA (reference sequence). V shed 3 bases and J 2 bases; nucleotides not matched to a gene: 6. The CDR3 here is CSARGGLAAQETQYF. The CDR3 nucleotides are TGCAGTGCTAGGGGAGGACTAGCGGCTCAAGAGACCCAGTACTTC.

This clonotype was seen repeatedly, ten times or more. The J gene is TRBJ2-1, the V gene TRBV7-6; D is unclear. Trimming pared 3 bases from V and 3 bases from J, leaving 6 bases between. The CDR3 contains 13 residues. Germline CDR1 reads SGHVS; CDR2 reads FNYEAQ. The DNA of the CDR3 is TGTGCCAGCAGCTTTCAGAGCTACAATGAGCAGTTCTTC. It yields the protein CASSFQSYNEQFF. Complete variable domain (other parts from reference TRBV7-6 and TRBJ2-1): GAGVSQSPRYKVTKRGQDVALRCDPISGHVSLYWYRQALGQGPEFLTYFNYEAQQDKSGLPNDRFSAERPEGSISTLTIQRTEQRDSAMYRCASSFQSYNEQFFGPGTRLTVL.

The V and J genes are TRBV6-5 and TRBJ1-4, with unresolved D. This CDR3 is built from 15 residues. The germline V gene encodes CDR1 MNHEY and CDR2 SVGAGI. Trimming shortened V by 0 bases and J by 0 bases, and 5 bases separated the two germline ends. The CDR3 is CASSYSFATNEKLFF. The CDR3 coding sequence is TGTGCCAGCAGTTACTCTTTTGCAACTAATGAAAAACTGTTTTTT.

For this clonotype: With a much larger clone just one base away, this may be a read error. The genes are TRBV29-1 and TRBJ2-3; unclear D gene. The germline gives CDR1 SQVTM, CDR2 ANQGSEA. Deletions cut 1 base from V and 6 bases from J, with 8 bases between. This CDR3 has 12 residues. The CDR3 bases are TGCAGCGTTGAAGGGTACTGGGATACGCAGTATTTT. Its protein product is CSVEGYWDTQYF.

Regarding this clonotype: The junction differs from germline at one of its ends, possibly a read error. V usage is TRBV5-1 and J usage is TRBJ1-6; TRBD1 agrees at 10 bases. CDR3 size: 15 residues. Germline V CDR1 and CDR2: SGHRS, YFSETQ. The CDR3 is CASRQGTGANSSLHF. The CDR3 DNA is TGCGCCAGCAGACAAGGGACAGGGGCTAATTCATCCCTCCACTTT.

Only a few counts were recorded for this clonotype. A single base separates this from a much larger clone, so it may be a read error. CDR3 nucleotides: TGTACCAGCAGCCGTGGACAGGGTGTCAATCAGCCCCAGCATTTT. Its protein product is CTSSRGQGVNQPQHF. The rearrangement links TRBV6-2 or TRBV6-3 to TRBJ1-5; 8 bases agree with TRBD1. The CDR3 extends over 15 amino acids. The germline V gene encodes CDR1 MNHEY and CDR2 SVGEGT.

The count of this clonotype is one. Possible read error: a much larger clone is one base away. The chain couples TRBV11-2 to TRBJ1-6; D may be TRBD1 (6 bases). CDR1 and CDR2 from the germline V gene are SGHAT and FQNNGV. The length of the CDR3 is 15 residues. CDR3 residues: CVSGGSLLNNSPLHF. The CDR3 DNA follows: TGTGTCAGCGGGGGCAGCCTATTGAATAATTCACCCCTCCACTTT.

V is TRBV6-1 and J is TRBJ1-5; possibly TRBD1 for D (6 bases). CDR3 length: 14 residues. Germline lookup yields CDR1 MNHNS and CDR2 SASEGT. Between the trimmed V and J ends, which lost 10 bases and 6 bases, there was a span of 19 bases. DNA of the CDR3: TGTGCCACGAGGTCGACAGGTGTATCTCAGCCCCAGCATTTT. Its protein product is CATRSTGVSQPQHF.

There are many counts of this clonotype. The rearrangement uses TRBV20-1 and TRBJ2-1; D is possibly TRBD2 (6 bases). The germline CDR1 and CDR2 sequences are DFQATT and SNEGSKA (reference sequence). Trimming stripped 5 bases from V and 0 bases from J, with 17 bases between. CDR3 length: 16 amino acids. CDR3 loop: CSAAGTGQSSYNEQFF. CDR3 DNA: TGCAGTGCTGCGGGAACAGGCCAGAGCTCCTACAATGAGCAGTTCTTC.

On this clonotype: This may stem from a read error, because a much larger clone lies one nucleotide away. The chain carries TRBV7-2 and TRBJ1-2; no firm D call. Germline assignment: CDR1 SGHTA and CDR2 FQGNSA. This CDR3 contains 13 residues. The CDR3 region is CASSLNTPYGHTF. Written as DNA, the CDR3 is TGTGCCAGCAGCTTAAACACGCCCTATGGCCACACCTTC.

This clonotype was observed many times. This sequence joins TRBV28 and TRBJ2-7; possible D gene TRBD1, 6 bases. CDR1 and CDR2 from the germline V gene are MDHEN and SYDVKM. The CDR3 runs 14 residues. The ends were cut back, 4 bases at V and 6 bases at J, with 16 bases in the middle. Written as DNA, the CDR3 is TGTGCCAGCAGTTCTCCGGGACATGGGTCCGAGCAGTACTTC. Protein sequence: CASSSPGHGSEQYF.

This clonotype has ten or more counts. A junction end diverges from the germline sequence, so it may reflect a read error. This sequence joins TRBV16 and TRBJ2-4; 9 nucleotides line up with TRBD2. Per the germline V gene, CDR1 is KGHSY and CDR2 is FQNENV. The CDR3 is 16 residues long. The CDR3 DNA sequence: TGTGCCAGCAGCCTCCAACAGGGACTAGCCCAAAACATTCAGTACTTC. This translates into CASSLQQGLAQNIQYF.

This clonotype was counted only a few times. Since a much larger clone is just one base distant, this may be a read error. This chain joins TRBV9 and TRBJ2-1; the D is unclear. V was cut by 3 bases and J by 10 bases, with 11 bases left in between. The germline CDR1 and CDR2 sequences are SGDLS and YYNGEE. This CDR3 spans 12 amino acids. The CDR3 sequence: CASSGTSYEQFF. For the CDR3, the DNA is TGTGCCAGCAGCGGTACTTCCTACGAGCAGTTCTTC.

This clonotype appeared a few times. For the CDR3, the DNA is TGCAGTGCTAGACAAACAGGGACCGGGGAGCTGTTTTTT. It encodes CSARQTGTGELFF. The chain combines TRBV20-1 with TRBJ2-2, with a weak D call TRBD1 (6 bases). Per the germline V gene, CDR1 is DFQATT and CDR2 is SNEGSKA (reference sequence). The V gene lost 2 bases and the J gene lost 5 bases, with 9 bases spanning the gap. CDR3 length: 13 residues.

This clonotype was detected ten times or more. CDR3 sequence: CASSQDRSGGYNEQFF. In DNA, the CDR3 is TGTGCCAGCAGCCAAGATAGAAGCGGGGGGTACAATGAGCAGTTCTTC. The chain couples TRBV14 to TRBJ2-1; 9 bases map to TRBD2. The CDR3 sequence is 16 residues long. V lost 0 bases, J lost 4 bases, and 4 bases stayed unmatched. Germline assignment: CDR1 SGHDN and CDR2 FVKESK.

The CDR3 nucleotides read TGTGCCAGCAGTGCCTCCCTTTTCGGCGGGGCGGCTTTCTTT. Residues: CASSASLFGGAAFF. This chain links TRBV2 with TRBJ1-1; D is perhaps TRBD1 (5 bases). Germline V gives CDR1 SNHLY, CDR2 FYNNEI. V lost 4 bases and J lost 11, with 20 bases in between. CDR3 length: 14 residues.